This T cell receptor beta chain emerged from a study of OX40 agonist ivuxolimab in advanced cancers. Study information: Patients received intravenous ivuxolimab every 2 weeks at 0.01 to 10 mg/kg. Participants averaged approximately 65 years of age (range roughly 23 to 80) and were 75% to 90% male.

TCRdb keeps only in-frame clones here, not all; method: immunoSEQ multiplex PCR. The table has roughly 30,000 clones, about 73% seen once. Germline CDR1 is SGHVS and CDR2 is FQNEAQ. Trimming took 3 bases from V and 5 from J, leaving 14 bases between them. This CDR3 has 14 residues. The clonotype was recovered from an adult with an advanced solid tumor such as melanoma, head and neck, liver or kidney cancer. V gene TRBV7-8 combines with J gene TRBJ2-7; D is perhaps TRBD1 (6 bases). Source: CD4+ or CD8+ T cells sorted from blood, taken in a trial of the OX40 agonist ivuxolimab. Written as DNA, the CDR3 is TGTGCCAGCAGCTTGACTAACAGGGTCCACGAGCAGTACTTC. As protein: CASSLTNRVHEQYF.